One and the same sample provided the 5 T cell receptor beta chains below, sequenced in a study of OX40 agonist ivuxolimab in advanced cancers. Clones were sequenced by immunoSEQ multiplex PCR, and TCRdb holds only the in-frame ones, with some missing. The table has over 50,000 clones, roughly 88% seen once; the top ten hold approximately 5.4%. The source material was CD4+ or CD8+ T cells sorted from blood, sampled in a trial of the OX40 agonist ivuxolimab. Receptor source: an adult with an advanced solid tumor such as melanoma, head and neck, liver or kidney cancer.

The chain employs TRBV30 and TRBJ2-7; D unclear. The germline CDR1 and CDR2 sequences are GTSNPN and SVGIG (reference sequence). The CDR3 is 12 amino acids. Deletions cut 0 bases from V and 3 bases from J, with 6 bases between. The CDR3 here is CAWSVAYYEQYF. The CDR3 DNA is TGTGCCTGGAGTGTAGCATACTACGAGCAGTACTTC. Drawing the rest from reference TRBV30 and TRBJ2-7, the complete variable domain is SQTIHQWPATLVQPVGSPLSLECTVEGTSNPNLYWYRQAAGRGLQLLFYSVGIGQISSEVPQNLSASRPQDRQFILSSKKLLLSDSGFYLCAWSVAYYEQYFGPGTRLTVT.

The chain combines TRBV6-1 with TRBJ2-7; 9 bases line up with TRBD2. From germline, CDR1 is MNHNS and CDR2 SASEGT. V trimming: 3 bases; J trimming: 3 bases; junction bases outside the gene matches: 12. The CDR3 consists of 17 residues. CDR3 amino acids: CASSDPTSGSGLYEQYF. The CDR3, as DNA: TGTGCCAGCAGTGACCCGACTAGCGGCTCGGGGCTCTACGAGCAGTACTTC.

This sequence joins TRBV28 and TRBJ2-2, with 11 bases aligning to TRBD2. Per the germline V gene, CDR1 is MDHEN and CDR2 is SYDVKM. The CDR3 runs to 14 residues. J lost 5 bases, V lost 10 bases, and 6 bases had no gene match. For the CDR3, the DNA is TGTGCCACCCGGACTAGCGGGCCGACCGGGGAGCTGTTTTTT. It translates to CATRTSGPTGELFF.

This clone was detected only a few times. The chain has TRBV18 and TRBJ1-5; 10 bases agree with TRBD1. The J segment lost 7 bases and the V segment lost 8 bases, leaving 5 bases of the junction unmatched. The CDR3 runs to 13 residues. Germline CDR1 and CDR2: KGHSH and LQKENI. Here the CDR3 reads CASQGTGEQPQHF. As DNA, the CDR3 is TGTGCCAGCCAGGGGACAGGGGAACAGCCCCAGCATTTT.

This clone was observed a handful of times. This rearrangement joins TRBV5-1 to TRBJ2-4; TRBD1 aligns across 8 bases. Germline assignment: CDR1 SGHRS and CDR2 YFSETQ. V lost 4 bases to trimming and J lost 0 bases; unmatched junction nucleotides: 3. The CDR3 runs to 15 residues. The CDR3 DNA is TGCGCCAGCAGCCTTACAGGGGGAGCCAAAAACATTCAGTACTTC. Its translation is CASSLTGGAKNIQYF.